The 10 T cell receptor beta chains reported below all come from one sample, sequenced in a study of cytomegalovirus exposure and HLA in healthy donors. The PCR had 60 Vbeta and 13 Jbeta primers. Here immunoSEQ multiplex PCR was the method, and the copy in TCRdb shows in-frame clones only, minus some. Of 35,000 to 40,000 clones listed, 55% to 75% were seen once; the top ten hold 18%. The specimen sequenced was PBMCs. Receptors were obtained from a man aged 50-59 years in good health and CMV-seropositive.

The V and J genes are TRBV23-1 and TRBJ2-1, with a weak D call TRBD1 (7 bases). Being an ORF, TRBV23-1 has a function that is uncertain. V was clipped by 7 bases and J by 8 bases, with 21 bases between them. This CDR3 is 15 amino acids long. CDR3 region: CASTLGQGGFDEQFF. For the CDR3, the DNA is TGCGCCAGCACCCTGGGGCAGGGGGGATTTGATGAGCAGTTCTTC.

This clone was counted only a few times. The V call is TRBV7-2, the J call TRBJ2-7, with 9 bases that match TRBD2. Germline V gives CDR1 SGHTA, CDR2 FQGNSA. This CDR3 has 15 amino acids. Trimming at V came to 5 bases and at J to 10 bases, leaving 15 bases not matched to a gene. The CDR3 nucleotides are TGTGCCAGCAGCCTGGAGGGGGGACAGCGGGGGGTACAGTACTTC. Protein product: CASSLEGGQRGVQYF. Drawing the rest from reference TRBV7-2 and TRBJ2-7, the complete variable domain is GAGVSQSPSNKVTEKGKDVELRCDPISGHTALYWYRQSLGQGLEFLIYFQGNSAPDKSGLPSDRFSAERTGGSVSTLTIQRTQQEDSAVYLCASSLEGGQRGVQYFGPGTRLTVT.

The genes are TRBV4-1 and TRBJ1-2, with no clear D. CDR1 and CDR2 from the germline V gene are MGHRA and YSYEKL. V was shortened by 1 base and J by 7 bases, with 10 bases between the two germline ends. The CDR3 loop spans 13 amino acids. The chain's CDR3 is CASSQVYVGGYTF. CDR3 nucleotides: TGCGCCAGCAGCCAAGTATACGTCGGTGGCTACACCTTC.

The CDR3, as DNA: TGTGCCAGCGGCCTGCACAGGGTTTCCTACGAGCAGTACTTC. Encoded protein: CASGLHRVSYEQYF. The rearrangement uses TRBV21-1 and TRBJ2-7; the DNA was not compared with TRBD1, the D call given in the table. TRBV21-1 counts as a pseudogene. This CDR3 spans 14 amino acids.

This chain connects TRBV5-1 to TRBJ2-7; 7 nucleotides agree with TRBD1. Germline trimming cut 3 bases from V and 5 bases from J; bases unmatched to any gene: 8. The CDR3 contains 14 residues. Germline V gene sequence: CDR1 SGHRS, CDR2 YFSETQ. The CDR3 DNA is TGCGCCAGCAGCTCACCGGGACAGATCAACGAGCAGTACTTC. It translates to CASSSPGQINEQYF. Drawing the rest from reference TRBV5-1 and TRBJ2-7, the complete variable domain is KAGVTQTPRYLIKTRGQQVTLSCSPISGHRSVSWYQQTPGQGLQFLFEYFSETQRNKGNFPGRFSGRQFSNSRSEMNVSTLELGDSALYLCASSSPGQINEQYFGPGTRLTVT.

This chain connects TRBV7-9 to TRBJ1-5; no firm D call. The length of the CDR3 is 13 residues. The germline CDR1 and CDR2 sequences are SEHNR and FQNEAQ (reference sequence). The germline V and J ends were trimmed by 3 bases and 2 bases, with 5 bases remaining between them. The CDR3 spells CASSFEGNQPQHF. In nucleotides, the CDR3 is TGTGCCAGCAGCTTCGAGGGCAATCAGCCCCAGCATTTT.

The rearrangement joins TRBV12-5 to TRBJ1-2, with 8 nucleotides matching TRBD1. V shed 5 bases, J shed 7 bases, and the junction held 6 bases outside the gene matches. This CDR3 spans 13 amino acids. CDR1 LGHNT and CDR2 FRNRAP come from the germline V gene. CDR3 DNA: TGTGCTAGTGGTCTGGACAGGGCGGTTGGCTACACCTTC. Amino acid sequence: CASGLDRAVGYTF.

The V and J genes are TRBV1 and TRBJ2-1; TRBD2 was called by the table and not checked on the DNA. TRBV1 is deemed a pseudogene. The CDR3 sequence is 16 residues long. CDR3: CTSSQERNPRVDEQFF. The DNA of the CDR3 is TGCACCAGCAGCCAAGAGAGGAACCCCCGTGTCGATGAGCAGTTCTTC.

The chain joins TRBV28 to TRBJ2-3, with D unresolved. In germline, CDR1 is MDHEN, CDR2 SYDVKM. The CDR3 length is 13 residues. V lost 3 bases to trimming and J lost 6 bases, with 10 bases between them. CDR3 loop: CASSFSSRDTQYF. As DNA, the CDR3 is TGTGCCAGCAGTTTCTCGTCCAGGGATACGCAGTATTTT. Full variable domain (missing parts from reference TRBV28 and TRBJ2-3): DVKVTQSSRYLVKRTGEKVFLECVQDMDHENMFWYRQDPGLGLRLIYFSYDVKMKEKGDIPEGYSVSREKKERFSLILESASTNQTSMYLCASSFSSRDTQYFGPGTRLTVL.

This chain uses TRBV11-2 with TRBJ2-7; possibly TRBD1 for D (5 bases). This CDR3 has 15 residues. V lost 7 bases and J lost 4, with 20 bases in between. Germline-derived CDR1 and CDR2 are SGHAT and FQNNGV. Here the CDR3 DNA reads TGTGCCAGCATCACGTGGGGCCTCGGTGGATACGAGCAGTACTTC. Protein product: CASITWGLGGYEQYF.